These T cell receptor beta chains were read from a single sample in a study of T-cell reconstitution after alpha-beta-depleted transplantation in children. TCRdb re-called the PCR reads with MiXCR, one entry per CDR3 protein. The data contain about 830,000 distinct CDR3 sequences, about 16% of them singletons. Sequences were derived from PBMCs, mostly from graft donor cells, sampled 360 days after TCRalphabeta/CD19-depleted stem cell transplant. The receptor set was obtained from a male patient aged 10-17 years who had a stem cell transplant for acute lymphoblastic leukemia, so the T cells may come from the graft donor. The CDR3 runs from the conserved cysteine through the conserved F or W. A D gene is named only where the DNA matches it firmly. Expanded clones get a size class; other rows say once, few or many, or leave the size out.

V	size	D	J	CDR3	DNA
TRBV27	few	TRBD1	TRBJ2-3	CASSSWTGGDTQYF	TGTGCCAGCAGTTCCTGGACAGGGGGTGATACGCAGTATTTT
TRBV4-1	-	TRBD2	TRBJ2-5	CASSQVGLGKETQYF	TGCGCCAGCAGCCAAGTTGGACTAGGGAAAGAGACCCAGTACTTC
TRBV5-1	few	TRBD1	TRBJ1-1	CASSWTGGLGLNTEAFF	TGCGCCAGCAGCTGGACAGGGGGCCTGGGCCTGAACACTGAAGCTTTCTTT
TRBV20-1	-	-	TRBJ2-1	CSAMAPPLNEQFF	TGCAGTGCTATGGCCCCTCCTTTGAATGAGCAGTTCTTC
TRBV20-1	few	TRBD2	TRBJ2-2	CSATGGSTGELFF	TGCAGTGCTACGGGGGGGAGCACCGGGGAGCTGTTTTTT
TRBV10-2	few	-	TRBJ1-3	CASSESRVFRNTIYF	TGCGCCAGCAGTGAGTCCAGGGTTTTTCGAAACACCATATATTTT
TRBV7-8	-	-	TRBJ1-1	CASSLVGYRTEAFF	TGTGCCAGCAGCTTAGTCGGATATAGGACTGAAGCTTTCTTT
TRBV10-1	few	-	TRBJ2-7	CASREVLPSYEQYF	TGCGCCAGCAGGGAAGTGTTACCTTCCTACGAGCAGTACTTC
TRBV7-9	few	-	TRBJ2-1	CASSLEFRSGLYNEQFF	TGTGCCAGCAGCTTAGAGTTCCGCAGTGGACTCTACAATGAGCAGTTCTTC
TRBV7-8	-	TRBD2	TRBJ2-1	CASSLWGLAGDNEQFF	TGTGCCAGCAGCTTATGGGGACTAGCGGGAGATAATGAGCAGTTCTTC
TRBV11-2	few	-	TRBJ2-7	CASSPGGLFDEQYF	TGTGCCAGCAGCCCAGGCGGCCTATTCGACGAGCAGTACTTC
TRBV5-1	many	-	TRBJ1-1	CASSTGRWGTEAFF	TGCGCCAGCAGCACTGGACGCTGGGGGACTGAAGCTTTCTTT
TRBV27	-	TRBD2	TRBJ2-1	CASSATSETYNEQFF	TGTGCCAGCAGTGCAACTAGCGAAACCTACAATGAGCAGTTCTTC
TRBV7-8	-	-	TRBJ2-3	CASSLDRLGYAQYF	TGTGCCAGCAGCTTAGATCGGCTCGGGTACGCGCAGTATTTT
TRBV5-6	few	TRBD2	TRBJ2-3	CASSRLNAPTSGTDTQYF	TGTGCCAGCAGCCGCCTCAATGCCCCGACTAGCGGTACAGATACGCAGTATTTT
TRBV6-1	-	TRBD1	TRBJ1-6	CASSSRTGTNSPLHF	TGTGCCAGCAGCTCCCGGACAGGGACGAATTCACCCCTCCACTTT
TRBV11-3	many	TRBD2	TRBJ2-1	CASSWGGSGVNEQFF	TGTGCCAGCAGCTGGGGCGGTAGCGGGGTCAATGAGCAGTTCTTC
TRBV12-3/TRBV12-4	few	TRBD2	TRBJ2-3	CASSFGQLSGLDTQYF	TGTGCCAGCAGTTTTGGCCAACTTAGCGGGTTAGATACGCAGTATTTT
TRBV10-3	few	TRBD1	TRBJ1-6	CAIRERTGGNSPLHF	TGTGCCATCAGGGAGCGGACAGGGGGCAATTCACCCCTCCACTTT
TRBV7-3	few	-	TRBJ2-3	CASSLNKGGTDTQYF	TGTGCCAGCAGCTTAAATAAAGGGGGCACAGATACGCAGTATTTT
TRBV5-1	-	-	TRBJ2-1	CASSFATGPNEQFF	TGCGCCAGCAGCTTTGCAACAGGGCCTAATGAGCAGTTCTTC
TRBV14	-	-	TRBJ1-6	CASSQVVNSPLHF	TGTGCCAGCAGCCAAGTTGTGAATTCACCCCTCCACTTT
TRBV6-5	-	-	TRBJ2-3	CASSYLGSPSGQYF	TGTGCCAGCAGTTACCTTGGTTCTCCCTCCGGGCAGTATTTT
TRBV5-5	-	TRBD1	TRBJ2-7	CASSFGTGKYEQYF	TGTGCCAGCAGCTTCGGGACAGGGAAATACGAGCAGTACTTC
TRBV19	-	-	TRBJ2-7	CASKEGAPITYEQYF	TGTGCCAGTAAGGAGGGGGCACCAATTACCTACGAGCAGTACTTC
TRBV9	few	TRBD2	TRBJ2-7	CASSSRTSGAPYEQYF	TGTGCCAGCAGCTCACGGACTAGCGGGGCCCCCTACGAGCAGTACTTC
TRBV7-8	-	-	TRBJ2-3	CASSLGEANTQYF	TGTGCCAGCAGCTTAGGGGAAGCAAATACGCAGTATTTT
TRBV20-1	few	-	TRBJ2-2	CSASKVGYAGELFF	TGCAGTGCCTCTAAGGTGGGGTACGCCGGGGAGCTGTTTTTT
TRBV9	few	-	TRBJ2-5	CASGRGSSGAQETQYF	TGTGCCAGCGGGAGGGGGTCTAGCGGCGCCCAAGAGACCCAGTACTTC
TRBV9	-	-	TRBJ1-6	CASSTHLGPTRGSPLLF	TGTGCCAGCAGCACGCACTTGGGGCCCACTAGGGGCTCACCCCTCCTCTTT
TRBV5-1	-	TRBD2	TRBJ2-7	CASSLDWAASGATYEQYF	TGCGCCAGCAGCTTGGATTGGGCGGCTAGCGGGGCTACCTACGAGCAGTACTTC
TRBV5-1	-	-	TRBJ1-6	CASSVYSPLHF	TGCGCCAGCAGCGTCTATTCACCCCTCCACTTT
TRBV25-1	-	TRBD1	TRBJ2-2	CASSWDRGWLFF	TGTGCCAGCTCGTGGGACAGGGGGTGGCTGTTTTTT
TRBV29-1	-	TRBD1	TRBJ1-2	CSVDRDHGYTF	TGCAGCGTCGACAGGGACCATGGCTACACCTTC
TRBV7-9	-	-	TRBJ1-1	CASSWTENTEAFF	TGTGCCAGCAGTTGGACAGAGAACACTGAAGCTTTCTTT
TRBV7-3	-	TRBD2	TRBJ2-3	CASGGRAHDTQYF	TGTGCCAGCGGCGGGAGGGCCCACGATACGCAGTATTTT
TRBV5-6	few	-	TRBJ2-3	CASSLVGTRRNTQYF	TGTGCCAGCAGCTTGGTCGGGACAAGACGGAATACGCAGTATTTT
TRBV5-1	many	-	TRBJ2-1	CASSLANSEIRYEQFF	TGCGCCAGCAGCTTGGCCAATTCAGAGATCCGCTATGAGCAGTTCTTC
TRBV11-2	-	-	TRBJ1-2	CASSPSFYRDHNYGYTF	TGTGCCAGCAGCCCATCCTTCTACAGGGACCATAACTATGGCTACACCTTC
TRBV29-1	many	-	TRBJ1-1	CSVGDTNTEAFF	TGCAGCGTTGGGGACACGAACACTGAAGCTTTCTTT
TRBV7-3	few	-	TRBJ2-3	CASSLRAGRPDTQYF	TGTGCCAGCAGCTTAAGGGCAGGGAGGCCAGATACGCAGTATTTT
TRBV3-1	-	-	TRBJ2-1	CASSKRGGREGPRSNEQFF	TGTGCCAGCAGCAAAAGGGGGGGCAGGGAAGGGCCTAGAAGCAATGAGCAGTTCTTC
TRBV4-2	few	-	TRBJ2-7	CASSHGERNEQYF	TGTGCCAGCAGCCACGGGGAGAGGAACGAGCAGTACTTC
TRBV11-2	few	TRBD2	TRBJ2-2	CASSLDVPSPLAGFANTGELFF	TGTGCCAGCAGCTTAGACGTACCCTCTCCACTAGCGGGATTCGCGAACACCGGGGAGCTGTTTTTT
TRBV12-3/TRBV12-4	many	-	TRBJ2-1	CASSFGGISEQFF	TGTGCCAGCAGTTTTGGGGGTATCAGCGAGCAGTTCTTC
TRBV12-3/TRBV12-4	-	TRBD1	TRBJ2-2	CASSSGDRYTGELFF	TGTGCCAGCAGCTCTGGGGACAGGTACACCGGGGAGCTGTTTTTT
TRBV7-6	-	-	TRBJ1-1	CASSLEMATEAFF	TGTGCCAGCAGCTTAGAGATGGCCACTGAAGCTTTCTTT
TRBV6-1	-	-	TRBJ1-3	CASRRTAVGGNTIYF	TGTGCCAGCAGACGGACAGCCGTTGGTGGAAACACCATATATTTT
TRBV7-3	-	-	TRBJ2-3	CASSLTGGGVGTDTQYF	TGTGCCAGCAGCTTAACCGGAGGCGGGGTCGGAACAGATACGCAGTATTTT
TRBV2	few	-	TRBJ2-4	CASSGEGDIQYF	TGTGCCAGCAGTGGAGAGGGAGACATTCAGTACTTC
TRBV11-3	few	-	TRBJ2-3	CASSLGTGNRPDTQYF	TGTGCCAGCAGCTTGGGTACCGGGAACAGACCAGATACGCAGTATTTT
TRBV11-1	-	TRBD2	TRBJ2-7	CASSYGRAFYEQYF	TGTGCCAGCAGCTACGGGAGGGCCTTCTACGAGCAGTACTTC
TRBV6-1	-	-	TRBJ1-5	CASRIQGRHQPQHF	TGTGCCAGCAGAATACAGGGTAGGCATCAGCCCCAGCATTTT